What follows are 22 T cell receptor beta chains derived from one specimen sequenced in a study of T cells in Graves' hyperthyroidism and ophthalmopathy. Amplification yielded TCR beta CDR3 regions, with RNA transcripts as the source. During a first-round RT-PCR of the TCR CDR3, the HTBI primer set was used. Via MiXCR, TCRdb re-called the multiplex PCR reads, giving one row per CDR3 protein. The table has about 100,000 distinct CDR3 sequences, 16% seen once; the top ten hold around 44%. Sequenced: blood. The receptor source for this set is a woman between 50 and 59 years old with Graves' hyperthyroidism.

This clonotype was seen only a few times. The rearrangement links TRBV6-1 to TRBJ2-7, with D unresolved. V was trimmed by 2 bases and J by 0 bases, leaving 8 bases between them. This CDR3 comprises 14 residues. CDR1 MNHNS and CDR2 SASEGT come from the germline V gene. The CDR3 is CASSESPSSYEQYF. As DNA, the CDR3 is TGTGCCAGCAGTGAATCCCCCAGCTCCTACGAGCAGTACTTC.

This clonotype appeared a single time. The rearrangement uses TRBV2 and TRBJ1-1; TRBD1 might be the D (5 bases). CDR3 length: 12 amino acids. Germline CDR1 and CDR2: SNHLY and FYNNEI. Trimming stripped 7 bases from V and 4 bases from J, with 10 bases between. CDR3 in DNA: TGTGCCAGCAAGTTCGGGGGCACTGAAGCTTTCTTT. Its protein product is CASKFGGTEAFF.

There are many counts of this clonotype. V is TRBV12-5 and J is TRBJ2-2, with a possible D match to TRBD2 (6 bases). V was clipped by 3 bases and J by 6 bases, with 17 bases between them. The CDR3 has 16 amino acids. Germline V gene sequence: CDR1 LGHNT, CDR2 FRNRAP. This chain's CDR3 is CASGLGYGSFPGELFF. The CDR3 DNA is TGTGCTAGTGGTTTAGGATACGGGAGTTTCCCCGGGGAGCTGTTTTTT.

The table lists this clonotype with many counts. The chain combines TRBV18 with TRBJ2-4, with D possibly TRBD1 on 6 matching bases. CDR3 length equals 18 residues. Germline assignment: CDR1 KGHSH and CDR2 LQKENI. Trimming removed 0 bases from V and 3 bases from J, with 18 bases in between. The CDR3 sequence is CASSPPTSQGRVKNIQYF. The CDR3 nucleotides read TGTGCCAGCTCACCACCAACTTCGCAGGGGCGAGTCAAAAACATTCAGTACTTC.

This chain joins TRBV20-1 and TRBJ2-1, with D maybe TRBD2 (5 bases). Per the germline V gene, CDR1 is DFQATT and CDR2 is SNEGSKA (reference sequence). V was pared by 1 base and J by 1 base, with 11 bases between. This CDR3 has 15 amino acids. The CDR3 bases are TGCAGTGCTAGAGGACTACCGAGTTCCTACAATGAGCAGTTCTTC. It yields the protein CSARGLPSSYNEQFF.

In this sample, this clonotype turned up many times. The chain links TRBV20-1 to TRBJ2-3, with TRBD1 as a possible D gene (6 bases). The CDR3 sequence is 14 residues long. Trimming shortened V by 4 bases and J by 0 bases, and 11 bases separated the two germline ends. Germline V gives CDR1 DFQATT, CDR2 SNEGSKA (reference sequence). CDR3 nucleotides: TGCAGTGCTACAGAGGACAGTAGCACAGATACGCAGTATTTT. Protein: CSATEDSSTDTQYF.

The genes are TRBV28 and TRBJ1-5; D possibly corresponds to TRBD1 (6 bases). The germline V gene has CDR1 MDHEN and CDR2 SYDVKM. The V end was cut by 6 bases, the J end by 3 bases, with 12 bases between. This CDR3 has 14 amino acids. The CDR3 DNA follows: TGTGCCAGCAGGACCGGGGGGGCCAATCAGCCCCAGCATTTT. Its translation is CASRTGGANQPQHF.

This clonotype was seen many times. The chain couples TRBV19 to TRBJ2-2, with D perhaps matching TRBD1 (6 bases). The CDR3 has 15 residues. The V gene lost 5 bases and the J gene lost 0 bases, with 10 bases spanning the gap. Germline loops: CDR1 LNHDA, CDR2 SQIVND (reference sequence). The CDR3 reads CASSADSANTGELFF. The CDR3 nucleotides are TGTGCCAGTAGTGCGGACAGCGCGAACACCGGGGAGCTGTTTTTT.

This clonotype appeared many times. V gene TRBV18 combines with J gene TRBJ2-1; TRBD1 might be the D (6 bases). Trimming cost V 3 bases and J 6 bases, with 15 bases left between them. CDR1 is KGHSH and CDR2 is LQKENI in the germline V gene. The CDR3 runs to 15 residues. CDR3 bases: TGTGCCAGCTCACCGGGGCCAGGGGAATTCAATGAGCAGTTCTTC. This translates into CASSPGPGEFNEQFF.

This clonotype was seen many times. CDR3 coding DNA: TGCAGTGCTGCACCGGGAGTTGGGGACTATGGCTACACCTTC. Translation: CSAAPGVGDYGYTF. The chain links TRBV20-1 to TRBJ1-2, with D unresolved. Trimming took 5 bases from V and 3 from J, leaving 16 bases between them. This CDR3 region has 14 residues. Germline CDR1 DFQATT, CDR2 SNEGSKA (reference sequence).

The chain carries TRBV11-2 and TRBJ2-3; tentatively, D is TRBD2 (6 bases). Germline V lookup: CDR1 SGHAT, CDR2 FQNNGV. The CDR3 extends over 15 amino acids. Trimming removed 6 bases at V and 5 bases at J, with 18 bases between. The CDR3 protein is CASRPAPGGGDTQYF. The CDR3 bases are TGTGCCAGCAGGCCAGCCCCCGGGGGTGGAGATACGCAGTATTTT.

This clonotype was found many times. This chain connects TRBV11-2 to TRBJ2-1; maybe TRBD2 (5 bases). CDR3 size: 16 residues. The V end lost 5 bases, the J end lost 4 bases, and 18 bases lay between the germline ends. Germline V gene lookup returns CDR1 SGHAT and CDR2 FQNNGV. The CDR3 nucleotides read TGTGCCAGCAGCCCCACCGGCAGCGGTAATTACAATGAGCAGTTCTTC. Its translation: CASSPTGSGNYNEQFF.

Comment on this clonotype: This clone may be a read error of a much larger clone one base away. The CDR3 spells CASSIPGPSTATQYF. CDR3 DNA sequence: TGTGCCAGCAGTATTCCTGGGCCATCCACAGCTACGCAGTATTTT. This chain joins TRBV12-3 or TRBV12-4 and TRBJ2-3; D is unresolved. The CDR3 is made up of 15 amino acids.

The sample holds many counts of this clonotype. The rearrangement joins TRBV18 to TRBJ1-6; a possible D gene is TRBD1 (6 bases). The CDR3 runs 16 residues. CDR1 and CDR2 (germline): KGHSH, LQKENI. Trimming shortened V by 5 bases and J by 0 bases, and 11 bases separated the two germline ends. The CDR3 protein is CASSSGQSSYNSPLHF. Here the CDR3 DNA reads TGTGCCAGCTCAAGCGGACAGAGCTCCTATAATTCACCCCTCCACTTT.

This clonotype showed up many times. CDR3 nucleotides: TGTGCCAGTAGTCCCGACGAGAGCTCCTACAATGAGCAGTTCTTC. This gives the protein CASSPDESSYNEQFF. This rearrangement joins TRBV19 to TRBJ2-1; no firm D call. V was cut by 5 bases and J by 0 bases, with 11 bases left in between. Germline loops: CDR1 LNHDA, CDR2 SQIVND (reference sequence). The CDR3 consists of 15 residues.

This clonotype appeared many times. The V and J genes are TRBV29-1 and TRBJ1-1; TRBD1 might be the D (5 bases). CDR3 length: 11 residues. The V gene's germline CDR1 is SQVTM and CDR2 ANQGSEA. Trimming took off 4 bases at V and 5 bases at J, with 8 bases between the two ends. CDR3 amino acids: CSVVWGTEAFF. CDR3 bases: TGCAGCGTTGTGTGGGGGACTGAAGCTTTCTTT.

The gene calls are TRBV20-1 and TRBJ2-6; TRBD1 aligns across 9 bases. Germline CDR1 reads DFQATT; CDR2 reads SNEGSKA (reference sequence). The ends lost 2 bases at V and 0 bases at J; junction bases unmatched: 2. The CDR3 is 16 residues long. The CDR3 region has the DNA TGCAGTGCTAGAAGACAGGGGGTCTCTGGGGCCAACGTCCTGACTTTC. This codes for CSARRQGVSGANVLTF.

This clonotype came up many times. The V gene is TRBV7-8, the J gene TRBJ2-1, with D unclear. Germline CDR1 and CDR2: SGHVS and FQNEAQ. The CDR3 consists of 15 residues. The ends were cut back, 4 bases at V and 0 bases at J, with 10 bases in the middle. This CDR3 reads CASSSSRYSYNEQFF. CDR3 bases: TGTGCCAGCAGCTCTTCGAGGTACTCCTACAATGAGCAGTTCTTC. The full variable domain, in which reference TRBV7-8 and TRBJ2-1 provide the parts outside the CDR3, is GAGVSQSPRYKVAKRGQDVALRCDPISGHVSLFWYQQALGQGPEFLTYFQNEAQLDKSGLPSDRFFAERPEGSVSTLKIQRTQQEDSAVYLCASSSSRYSYNEQFFGPGTRLTVL.

This chain uses TRBV19 with TRBJ1-1, with a tentative D call TRBD1 (6 bases). The V end was cut by 7 bases, the J end by 0 bases, with 21 bases between. This CDR3 region has 17 residues. Germline CDR1 LNHDA, CDR2 SQIVND (reference sequence). The CDR3 spells CASTPPSGPGVNTEAFF. CDR3 DNA: TGTGCCAGTACTCCGCCTTCAGGGCCAGGGGTGAACACTGAAGCTTTCTTT.

This clonotype came up many times. The chain links TRBV20-1 to TRBJ2-3; 9 nucleotides line up with TRBD2. This CDR3 is built from 15 residues. Germline V lookup: CDR1 DFQATT, CDR2 SNEGSKA (reference sequence). V gave up 5 bases and J gave up 2 bases; unmatched junction bases: 8. The CDR3 reads CSAPRPSGATDTQYF. The CDR3 nucleotides read TGCAGTGCTCCCCGCCCTAGCGGGGCCACAGATACGCAGTATTTT.

The table lists this clonotype with many counts. The chain carries TRBV2 and TRBJ2-5; D might be TRBD2 (6 bases). Germline loops: CDR1 SNHLY, CDR2 FYNNEI. The CDR3 sequence is 14 residues long. Trimming left V 10 bases short and J 5 bases short, with 20 bases between. The CDR3 nucleotides are TGTGCCACGAGGGGAACCGGGAGTTGGGAGACCCAGTACTTC. It codes for CATRGTGSWETQYF.

The chain carries TRBV28 and TRBJ1-1; possible D gene TRBD1, 6 bases. Trimming pared 5 bases from V and 5 bases from J, leaving 15 bases between. Germline V gene data show CDR1 as MDHEN and CDR2 as SYDVKM. This CDR3 comprises 14 residues. The CDR3 sequence is CASSGTGGHTEAFF. CDR3 coding DNA: TGTGCCAGCAGTGGCACGGGGGGGCATACTGAAGCTTTCTTT.